These 5 T cell receptor beta chains came from one sample sequenced in a study of CD8 T cells in Susac syndrome. Reverse transcription of 0.5 to 1 ug RNA was performed with random hexamers. TCRdb ran MiXCR on the immunoSEQ multiplex PCR reads and lists one entry per CDR3 protein. The repertoire holds around 130,000 distinct CDR3 sequences, with 90% to 95% as singletons. Sequenced material: CD8+ T cells from PBMCs. These receptors were collected from a human donor with multiple sclerosis.

This rearrangement joins TRBV27 to TRBJ1-5; tentative D call: TRBD1 (6 bases). Germline CDR1 reads MNHEY; CDR2 reads SMNVEV (reference sequence). V lost 5 bases and J lost 6, with 11 bases in between. The CDR3 totals 13 residues. The CDR3 region is CASSGGAGQPQHF. The CDR3 DNA sequence: TGTGCCAGCAGTGGGGGCGCGGGTCAGCCCCAGCATTTT.

This rearrangement joins TRBV7-9 to TRBJ2-3; D remains ambiguous. The CDR3 length is 15 residues. The V and J ends lost 6 bases and 1 base respectively, with 14 bases between them. Germline lookup yields CDR1 SEHNR and CDR2 FQNEAQ (reference sequence). In nucleotides, the CDR3 is TGTGCCAGCAGTTTCGGAAGGGCGGGCACAGATACGCAGTATTTT. Translated, it gives CASSFGRAGTDTQYF.

The V call is TRBV7-9, the J call TRBJ2-7; D ambiguous. Trimming stripped 1 base from V and 2 bases from J, with 3 bases between. CDR1 is SEHNR, CDR2 FQNEAQ, per germline (reference sequence). The CDR3 runs 12 residues. CDR3 in DNA: TGTGCCAGCAGCTTAGATACCTACGAGCAGTACTTC. Translation gives CASSLDTYEQYF.

The chain employs TRBV13 and TRBJ2-2; the D is unclear. Per the germline V gene, CDR1 is PRHDT and CDR2 is FYEKMQ (reference sequence). This CDR3 region has 15 residues. The ends were cut back, 5 bases at V and 3 bases at J, with 13 bases in the middle. CDR3 in DNA: TGTGCCAGCAGCGATCCACCCTCGGACACCGGGGAGCTGTTTTTT. It codes for CASSDPPSDTGELFF.

This clonotype was detected once. The chain combines TRBV4-1 with TRBJ2-7; D tentatively fits TRBD1 or TRBD2 (5 bases each). The germline V gene encodes CDR1 MGHRA and CDR2 YSYEKL. The CDR3 loop spans 14 amino acids. Trimming took off 6 bases at V and 3 bases at J, with 15 bases between the two ends. CDR3 nucleotide sequence: TGCGCCAGCAGTCCGGGGCCAACCGTCTACGAGCAGTACTTC. Its protein is CASSPGPTVYEQYF.